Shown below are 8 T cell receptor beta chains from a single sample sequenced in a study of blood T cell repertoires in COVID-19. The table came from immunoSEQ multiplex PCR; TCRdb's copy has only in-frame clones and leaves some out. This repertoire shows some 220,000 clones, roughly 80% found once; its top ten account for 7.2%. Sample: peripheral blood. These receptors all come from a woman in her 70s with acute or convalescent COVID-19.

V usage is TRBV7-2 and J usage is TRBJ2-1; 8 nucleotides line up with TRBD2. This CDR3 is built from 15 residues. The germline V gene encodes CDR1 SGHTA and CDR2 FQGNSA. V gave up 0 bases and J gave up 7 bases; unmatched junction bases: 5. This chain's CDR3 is CASSLAHRGGNEQFF. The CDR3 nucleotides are TGTGCCAGCAGCTTAGCGCACCGCGGGGGGAATGAGCAGTTCTTC.

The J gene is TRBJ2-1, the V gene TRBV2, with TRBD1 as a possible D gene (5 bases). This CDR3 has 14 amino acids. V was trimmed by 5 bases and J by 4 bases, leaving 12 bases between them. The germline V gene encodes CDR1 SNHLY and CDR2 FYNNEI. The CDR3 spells CASSRDSGYNEQFF. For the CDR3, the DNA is TGTGCCAGCAGTAGAGATTCAGGGTACAATGAGCAGTTCTTC.

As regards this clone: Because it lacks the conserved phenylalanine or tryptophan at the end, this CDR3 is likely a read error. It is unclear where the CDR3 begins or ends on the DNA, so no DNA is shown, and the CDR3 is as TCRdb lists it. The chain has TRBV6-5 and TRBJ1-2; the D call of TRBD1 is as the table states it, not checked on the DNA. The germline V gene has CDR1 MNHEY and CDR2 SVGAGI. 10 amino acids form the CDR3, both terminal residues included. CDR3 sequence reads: CASSPTGGPL.

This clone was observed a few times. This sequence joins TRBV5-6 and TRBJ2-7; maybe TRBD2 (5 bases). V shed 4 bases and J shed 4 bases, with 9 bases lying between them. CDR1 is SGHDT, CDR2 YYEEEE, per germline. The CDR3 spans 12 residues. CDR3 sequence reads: CASSLRDYEQYF. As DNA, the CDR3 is TGTGCCAGCAGCCTTCGGGATTACGAGCAGTACTTC. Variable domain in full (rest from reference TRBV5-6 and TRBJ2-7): DAGVTQSPTHLIKTRGQQVTLRCSPKSGHDTVSWYQQALGQGPQFIFQYYEEEERQRGNFPDRFSGHQFPNYSSELNVNALLLGDSALYLCASSLRDYEQYFGPGTRLTVT.

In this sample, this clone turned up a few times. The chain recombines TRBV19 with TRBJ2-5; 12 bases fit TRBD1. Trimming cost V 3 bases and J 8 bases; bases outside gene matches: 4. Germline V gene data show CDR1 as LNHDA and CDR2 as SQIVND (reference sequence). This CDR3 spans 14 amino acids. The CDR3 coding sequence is TGTGCCAGTAGTATGTTTGGGACAGGGGGCACCCAGTACTTC. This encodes CASSMFGTGGTQYF.

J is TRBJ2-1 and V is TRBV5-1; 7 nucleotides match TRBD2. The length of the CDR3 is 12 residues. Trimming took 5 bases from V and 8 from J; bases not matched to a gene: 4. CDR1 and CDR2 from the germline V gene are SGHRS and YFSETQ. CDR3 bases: TGCGCCAGCAGGGTGGCGGGAGATGAGCAGTTCTTC. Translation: CASRVAGDEQFF.

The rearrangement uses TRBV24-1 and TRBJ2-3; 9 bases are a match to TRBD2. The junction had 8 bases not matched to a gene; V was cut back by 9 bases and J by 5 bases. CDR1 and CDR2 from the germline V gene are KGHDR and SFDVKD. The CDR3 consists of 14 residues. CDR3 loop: CATRASGEGDTQYF. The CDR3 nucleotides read TGTGCCACCCGCGCTAGCGGGGAGGGAGATACGCAGTATTTT.

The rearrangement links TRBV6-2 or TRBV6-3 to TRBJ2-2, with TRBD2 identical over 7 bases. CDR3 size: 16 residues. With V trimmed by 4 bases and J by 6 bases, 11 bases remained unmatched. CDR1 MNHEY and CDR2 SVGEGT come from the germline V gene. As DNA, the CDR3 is TGTGCCAGCAGTTGGGGAGGGATCCGCGCCGCCGGGGAGCTGTTTTTT. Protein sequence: CASSWGGIRAAGELFF.